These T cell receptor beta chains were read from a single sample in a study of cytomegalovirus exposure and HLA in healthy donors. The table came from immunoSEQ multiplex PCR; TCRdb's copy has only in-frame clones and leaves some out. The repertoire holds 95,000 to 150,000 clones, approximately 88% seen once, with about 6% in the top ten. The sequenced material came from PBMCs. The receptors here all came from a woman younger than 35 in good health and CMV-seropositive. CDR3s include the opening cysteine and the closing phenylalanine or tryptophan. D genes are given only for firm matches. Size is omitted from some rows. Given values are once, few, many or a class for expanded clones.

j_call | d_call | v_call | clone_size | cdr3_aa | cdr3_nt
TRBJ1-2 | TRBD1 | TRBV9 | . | CASSLRQGAFSYGYTF | TGTGCCAGCAGCTTAAGACAGGGGGCGTTCAGCTATGGCTACACCTTC
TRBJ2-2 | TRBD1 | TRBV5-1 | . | CASRGERQGVNTGELFF | TGCGCCAGCAGGGGTGAAAGACAGGGGGTTAACACCGGGGAGCTGTTTTTT
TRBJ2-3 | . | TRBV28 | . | CASSPEGRVTDTQYF | TGTGCCAGCAGCCCTGAAGGCCGGGTCACAGATACGCAGTATTTT
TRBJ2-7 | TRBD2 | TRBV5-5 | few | CASSLEAGGLDEQYF | TGTGCCAGCAGCTTGGAAGCGGGAGGGTTGGACGAGCAGTACTTC
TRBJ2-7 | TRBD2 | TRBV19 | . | CASSMGGGGVSYEQYF | TGTGCCAGTAGTATGGGCGGCGGGGGAGTCTCCTACGAGCAGTACTTC
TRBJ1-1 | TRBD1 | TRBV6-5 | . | CASRREDRAGTEAFF | TGTGCCAGCAGGAGGGAGGACAGGGCCGGCACTGAAGCTTTCTTT
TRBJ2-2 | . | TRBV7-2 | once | CASRRAPGTGELFF | TGTGCCAGCAGGCGAGCACCCGGTACCGGGGAGCTGTTTTTT
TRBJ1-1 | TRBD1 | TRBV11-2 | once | CASSHRGPGDTEAFF | TGTGCCAGCAGCCACAGGGGGCCAGGGGACACTGAAGCTTTCTTT
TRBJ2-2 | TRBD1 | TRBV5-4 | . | CASSSYPGGTGELFF | TGTGCCAGCAGTTCCTATCCAGGGGGCACGGGGGAGCTGTTTTTT
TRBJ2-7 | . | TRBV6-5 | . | CASSQGSPYEQYF | TGTGCCAGCAGTCAGGGATCTCCCTACGAGCAGTACTTC
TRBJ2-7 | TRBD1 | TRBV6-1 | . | CASGTGPTYEQYF | TGTGCCAGCGGGACAGGACCAACCTACGAGCAGTACTTC
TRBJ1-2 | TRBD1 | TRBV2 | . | CASWNGTGYGYTF | TGTGCCAGCTGGAACGGGACAGGCTATGGCTACACCTTC
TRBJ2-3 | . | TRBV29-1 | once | CSAGQKLTDTQYF | TGCAGCGCCGGACAGAAACTCACAGATACGCAGTATTTT
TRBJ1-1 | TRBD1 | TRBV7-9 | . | CASSRQGAAEAFF | TGTGCCAGCAGCCGACAGGGGGCGGCTGAAGCTTTCTTT
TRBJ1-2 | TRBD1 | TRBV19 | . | CASSLTGAANYGYTF | TGTGCCAGTAGTTTGACAGGGGCTGCTAACTATGGCTACACCTTC
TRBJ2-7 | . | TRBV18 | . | CASSPGGQLYEQYF | TGTGCCAGCTCACCGGGGGGACAGTTATACGAGCAGTACTTC
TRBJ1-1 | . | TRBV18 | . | CASSGGREGKAFF | TGTGCCAGCTCAGGGGGTAGGGAGGGCAAAGCTTTCTTT
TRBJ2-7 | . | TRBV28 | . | CASSLQGLAYEQYF | TGTGCCAGCAGTTTACAGGGGCTCGCCTACGAGCAGTACTTC
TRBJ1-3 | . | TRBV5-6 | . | CASSATGSGNTIYF | TGTGCCAGCAGCGCGACAGGCTCTGGAAACACCATATATTTT
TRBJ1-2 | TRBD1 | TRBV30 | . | CAWSVLGTGLGYTF | TGTGCCTGGAGTGTCCTCGGGACAGGCCTTGGCTACACCTTC
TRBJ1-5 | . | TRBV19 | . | CASSISIAGGQPQHF | TGTGCCAGTAGTATCTCCATTGCCGGGGGGCAGCCCCAGCATTTT